The sequence of this T cell receptor (beta chain) was determined in a study of control samples from healthy donors and cancer patients (TCRdb year 2020). The library came from the immunoSEQ multiplex PCR assay. TCRdb provides this immuneACCESS table in a form limited to in-frame rearrangements. Some clones are lacking; in checked studies, under half of them reflect an unresolved V gene, and why the rest are absent is not known. Present in this sample are roughly 150,000 clones, about 86% of which were seen just once. About 1.7% of the sample goes to the ten largest clones. Notes on this clone: Its binding antigen is unknown. Nothing much larger sits one base from this clone, and base qualities are not available.

Its CDR3 holds 15 amino acids, cysteine through phenylalanine. Just the 45-base CDR3 DNA is kept, in frame starting at base 1. Based on the germline V gene (reference sequence), the CDR1 and CDR2 sequences are SEHNR and FQNEAQ. V loses 1 base of germline sequence and J loses 0 bases, and the interval between the two ends is 7 bases. This clonotype originated in a man in his late teens or twenties in good health. The sample taken for sequencing was blood. The chain is made from TRBV7-9 and TRBJ1-3, with no D gene named confidently. The CDR3 in this case is CASSLGTASGNTIYF. The DNA is TGTGCCAGCAGCTTAGGCACAGCCTCTGGAAACACCATATATTTT.